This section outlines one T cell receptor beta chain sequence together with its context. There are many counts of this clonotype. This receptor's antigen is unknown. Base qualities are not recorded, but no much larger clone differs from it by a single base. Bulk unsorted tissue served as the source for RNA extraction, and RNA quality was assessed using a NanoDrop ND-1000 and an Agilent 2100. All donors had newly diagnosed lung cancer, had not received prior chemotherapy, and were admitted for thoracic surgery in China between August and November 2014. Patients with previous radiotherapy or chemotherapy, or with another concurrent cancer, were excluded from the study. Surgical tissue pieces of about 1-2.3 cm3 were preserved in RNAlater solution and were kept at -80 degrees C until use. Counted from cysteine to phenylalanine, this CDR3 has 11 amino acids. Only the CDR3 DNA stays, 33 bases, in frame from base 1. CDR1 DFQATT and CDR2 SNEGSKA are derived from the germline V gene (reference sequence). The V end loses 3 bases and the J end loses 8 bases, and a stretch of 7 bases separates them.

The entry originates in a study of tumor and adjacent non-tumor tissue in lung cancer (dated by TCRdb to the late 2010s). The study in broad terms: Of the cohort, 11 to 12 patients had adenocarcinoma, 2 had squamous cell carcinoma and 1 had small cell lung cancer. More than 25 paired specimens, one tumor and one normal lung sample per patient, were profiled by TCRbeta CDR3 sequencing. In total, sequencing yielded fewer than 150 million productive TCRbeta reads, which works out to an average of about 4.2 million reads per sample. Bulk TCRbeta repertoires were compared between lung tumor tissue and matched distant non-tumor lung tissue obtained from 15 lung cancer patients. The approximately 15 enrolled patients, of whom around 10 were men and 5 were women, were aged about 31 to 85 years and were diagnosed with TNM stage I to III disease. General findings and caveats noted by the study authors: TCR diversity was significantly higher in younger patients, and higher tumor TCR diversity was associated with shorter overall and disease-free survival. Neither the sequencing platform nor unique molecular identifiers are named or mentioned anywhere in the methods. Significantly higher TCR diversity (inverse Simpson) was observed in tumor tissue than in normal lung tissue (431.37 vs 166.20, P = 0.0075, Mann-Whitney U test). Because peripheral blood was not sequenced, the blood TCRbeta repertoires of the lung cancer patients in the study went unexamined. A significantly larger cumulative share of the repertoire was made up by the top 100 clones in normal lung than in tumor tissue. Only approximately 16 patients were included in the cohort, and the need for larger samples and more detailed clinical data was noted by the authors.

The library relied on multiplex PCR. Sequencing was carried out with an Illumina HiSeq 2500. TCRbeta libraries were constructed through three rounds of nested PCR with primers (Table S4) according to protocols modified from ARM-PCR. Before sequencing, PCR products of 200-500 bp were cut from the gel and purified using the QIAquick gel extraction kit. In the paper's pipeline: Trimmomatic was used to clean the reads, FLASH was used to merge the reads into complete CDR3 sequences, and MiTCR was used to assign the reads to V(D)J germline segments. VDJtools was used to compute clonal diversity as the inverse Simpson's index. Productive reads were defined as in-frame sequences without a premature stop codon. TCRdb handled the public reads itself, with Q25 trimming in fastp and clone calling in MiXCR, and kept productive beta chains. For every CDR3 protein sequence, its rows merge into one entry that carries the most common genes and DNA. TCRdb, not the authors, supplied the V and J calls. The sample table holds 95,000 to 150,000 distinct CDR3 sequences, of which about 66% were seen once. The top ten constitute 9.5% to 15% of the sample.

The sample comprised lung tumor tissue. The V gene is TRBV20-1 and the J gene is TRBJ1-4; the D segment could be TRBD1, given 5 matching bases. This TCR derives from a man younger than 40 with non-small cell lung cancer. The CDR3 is CSARGTEKLFF. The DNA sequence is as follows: TGCAGTGCTAGGGGGACCGAAAAACTGTTTTTT.